The 26 T cell receptor beta chains below were found in one sample sequenced in a study of blood T cell repertoires in COVID-19. Here immunoSEQ multiplex PCR was the method, and the copy in TCRdb shows in-frame clones only, minus some. In the table there are approximately 200,000 clones, about 83% of which are singletons. Sequenced material: PBMCs or T cells enriched from blood (not recorded which). Receptor source: a woman younger than 45 who had recovered from COVID-19.

Only one count was recorded for this clone. The J gene is TRBJ1-5, the V gene TRBV9; perhaps TRBD1 as D (5 bases). Germline V CDR1 and CDR2: SGDLS, YYNGEE. Trimming cost V 0 bases and J 5 bases, with 12 bases left between them. The CDR3 totals 15 residues. CDR3 sequence: CASSVEGLSDQPQHF. The CDR3 DNA sequence: TGTGCCAGCAGCGTAGAGGGGCTATCAGATCAGCCCCAGCATTTT.

This CDR3 reads CATSRDEPGNEKLFF. The DNA of the CDR3 is TGTGCCACCAGCAGAGATGAGCCAGGGAATGAAAAACTGTTTTTT. This chain connects TRBV15 to TRBJ1-4, with a possible D match to TRBD1 (5 bases). Trimming removed 0 bases from V and 5 bases from J, with 10 bases in between. The germline gives CDR1 LNHNV, CDR2 YYDKDF (reference sequence). The CDR3 is made up of 15 amino acids. The full variable domain, in which reference TRBV15 and TRBJ1-4 provide the parts outside the CDR3, is DAMVIQNPRYQVTQFGKPVTLSCSQTLNHNVMYWYQQKSSQAPKLLFHYYDKDFNNEADTPDNFQSRRPNTSFCFLDIRSPGLGDTAMYLCATSRDEPGNEKLFFGSGTQLSVL.

DNA for the CDR3: TGTGCCAGCAGTATACCTCCAGACTTTCAACTCTACGAGCAGTACTTC. Protein: CASSIPPDFQLYEQYF. The V call is TRBV28, the J call TRBJ2-7; D is unclear. CDR1 is MDHEN, CDR2 SYDVKM, per germline. The CDR3 length is 16 residues. The V and J ends lost 5 bases and 3 bases respectively, with 20 bases between them.

V gene TRBV15 combines with J gene TRBJ1-2, with D maybe TRBD1 (5 bases). Germline V gene data show CDR1 as LNHNV and CDR2 as YYDKDF (reference sequence). The V end was cut by 1 base, the J end by 1 base, with 16 bases between. The CDR3 length is 17 residues. The CDR3: CATSRVGGGALNYGYTF. For the CDR3, the DNA is TGTGCCACCAGCAGAGTTGGGGGAGGGGCCCTTAACTATGGCTACACCTTC.

The V gene is TRBV12-3 or TRBV12-4, the J gene TRBJ1-1; D is uncertain. Trimming removed 9 bases from V and 2 bases from J, with 13 bases in between. There are 13 residues in the CDR3. CDR3 nucleotides: TGTGCCAGTACCGGAGGGCCAAACACTGAAGCTTTCTTT. Translation: CASTGGPNTEAFF.

The chain employs TRBV19 and TRBJ2-7; TRBD2 might be the D (6 bases). The CDR3 totals 16 residues. The germline V gene encodes CDR1 LNHDA and CDR2 SQIVND (reference sequence). Trimming pared 3 bases from V and 4 bases from J, leaving 19 bases between. CDR3 sequence (DNA): TGTGCCAGTAGTATCCGGGCCCTTGCGGGGACTTACGAGCAGTACTTC. It translates to CASSIRALAGTYEQYF.

This clone came up many times. The gene calls are TRBV28 and TRBJ1-5; TRBD1 agrees at 10 bases. V shed 3 bases, J shed 1 base, and the junction held 12 bases outside the gene matches. Germline V gene lookup returns CDR1 MDHEN and CDR2 SYDVKM. CDR3 length: 19 residues. The CDR3 sequence is CASSFGVVTGGSSNQPQHF. The CDR3 nucleotides are TGTGCCAGCAGTTTTGGGGTGGTGACAGGGGGCTCGAGCAATCAGCCCCAGCATTTT.

V and J are TRBV5-4 and TRBJ2-1; 8 positions agree with TRBD2. This CDR3 spans 15 amino acids. Germline CDR1 reads SGHNT; CDR2 reads YYREEE (reference sequence). Trimming took 5 bases from V and 4 from J; bases not matched to a gene: 8. CDR3 residues: CASSLPGGGYNEQFF. CDR3 bases: TGTGCCAGCAGTTTGCCTGGCGGGGGGTACAATGAGCAGTTCTTC.

The chain employs TRBV12-3 or TRBV12-4 and TRBJ2-1; no firm D call. CDR3 length: 11 residues. V was clipped by 6 bases and J by 7 bases, with 7 bases between them. The CDR3 DNA sequence: TGTGCCAGCAGCAGTTATAATGAGCAGTTCTTC. Amino acids: CASSSYNEQFF.

Here the CDR3 DNA reads TGTGCCAGCAGCTTAGCACAGGGAAATGTTTGGGAGACCCAGTACTTC. This encodes CASSLAQGNVWETQYF. The rearrangement joins TRBV11-2 to TRBJ2-5; TRBD1 might be the D (6 bases). This CDR3 has 16 residues. The V gene lost 1 base and the J gene lost 5 bases, with 17 bases spanning the gap. Germline V gene data show CDR1 as SGHAT and CDR2 as FQNNGV.

CDR3 in amino acids: CATSPRPTNYGYTF. CDR3 bases: TGTGCCACCAGCCCTAGACCGACTAACTATGGCTACACCTTC. The chain joins TRBV15 to TRBJ1-2; D is undetermined. V was trimmed by 5 bases and J by 0 bases, leaving 10 bases between them. The CDR3 runs to 14 residues. Germline lookup yields CDR1 LNHNV and CDR2 YYDKDF (reference sequence). The whole variable domain, remainder taken from reference TRBV15 and TRBJ1-2, is DAMVIQNPRYQVTQFGKPVTLSCSQTLNHNVMYWYQQKSSQAPKLLFHYYDKDFNNEADTPDNFQSRRPNTSFCFLDIRSPGLGDTAMYLCATSPRPTNYGYTFGSGTRLTVV.

The chain combines TRBV11-1 with TRBJ2-5; 8 bases are a match to TRBD2. V was clipped by 3 bases and J by 0 bases; unmatched bases: 6. There are 16 residues in the CDR3. Germline CDR1 SGHAT, CDR2 FQDESV (reference sequence). CDR3: CASSFGLAGNQETQYF. The CDR3 DNA reads as TGTGCCAGCAGCTTTGGGCTAGCGGGCAACCAAGAGACCCAGTACTTC.

This rearrangement joins TRBV5-1 to TRBJ2-2; 10 nucleotides agree with TRBD1. Germline V lookup: CDR1 SGHRS, CDR2 YFSETQ. The CDR3 spans 15 residues. V was pared by 5 bases and J by 7 bases, with 8 bases of the junction left unmatched. CDR3: CASSLTGGYDGELFF. CDR3 DNA sequence: TGCGCCAGCAGTCTGACAGGGGGCTATGACGGGGAGCTGTTTTTT. Full variable domain (outside the CDR3, taken from reference TRBV5-1 and TRBJ2-2): KAGVTQTPRYLIKTRGQQVTLSCSPISGHRSVSWYQQTPGQGLQFLFEYFSETQRNKGNFPGRFSGRQFSNSRSEMNVSTLELGDSALYLCASSLTGGYDGELFFGEGSRLTVL.

The V gene is TRBV29-1, the J gene TRBJ2-1, with 8 bases fitting TRBD1. Unmatched junction bases numbered 4, after V lost 3 bases and J lost 6 bases. This CDR3 spans 13 amino acids. CDR1 is SQVTM, CDR2 ANQGSEA, per germline. The CDR3 DNA follows: TGCAGCGTTGATTCCGGGACAGGCAATGAGCAGTTCTTC. Translating gives CSVDSGTGNEQFF.

The rearrangement uses TRBV7-2 and TRBJ1-5, with 9 positions matching TRBD1. The CDR3 contains 19 residues. V was pared by 5 bases and J by 0 bases, with 14 bases of the junction left unmatched. Germline CDR1 reads SGHTA; CDR2 reads FQGNSA. CDR3 DNA sequence: TGTGCCAGCAGCGGACGACTCGGGACAGGGATTAATAGCAATCAGCCCCAGCATTTT. Its translation is CASSGRLGTGINSNQPQHF.

J is TRBJ1-1 and V is TRBV18, with D unclear. Deletions cut 5 bases from V and 1 base from J, with 8 bases between. The CDR3 runs 13 residues. Germline V gene lookup returns CDR1 KGHSH and CDR2 LQKENI. CDR3 in amino acids: CASSRLTNTEAFF. In DNA, the CDR3 is TGTGCCAGCTCAAGACTAACGAACACTGAAGCTTTCTTT.

This chain joins TRBV12-5 and TRBJ2-1, with 7 positions matching TRBD2. The CDR3 length is 20 residues. CDR1 is LGHNT, CDR2 FRNRAP, per germline. V shed 2 bases, J shed 7 bases, and the junction held 23 bases outside the gene matches. The CDR3 region has the DNA TGTGCTAGTGGTTTGTTACCCCCCGCCTCCTGGCGGGAGAGTTTAAATGAGCAGTTCTTC. As protein: CASGLLPPASWRESLNEQFF.

The chain uses TRBV3-1 (or the pseudogene TRBV3-2) and TRBJ2-1; no firm D call. The CDR3 spans 14 residues. V dropped 4 bases and J dropped 1 base, with 8 bases sitting between them. CDR1 is LGHDT, CDR2 YNNKEL, per germline (reference sequence). The CDR3 spells CASSLAGSYNEQFF. The CDR3 bases are TGTGCCAGCAGCCTGGCAGGTTCCTACAATGAGCAGTTCTTC.

The V and J genes are TRBV1 and TRBJ2-2; the table's TRBD1 call for D was not verified on the DNA. TRBV1 counts as a pseudogene. The CDR3 totals 24 residues. The DNA of the CDR3 is TGCACCAGCAGCCAAGAAAGGCATATCAGGGGTGGCATAACTCCTGGTGCGAACACCGGGGAGCTGTTTTTT. This gives the protein CTSSQERHIRGGITPGANTGELFF.

The chain uses TRBV6-5 and TRBJ2-7, with D maybe TRBD2 (7 bases). The CDR3 extends over 14 amino acids. The germline gives CDR1 MNHEY, CDR2 SVGAGI. V was clipped by 2 bases and J by 3 bases, with 11 bases between them. CDR3 nucleotides: TGTGCCAGCAGTTACCGCGGGGGACACTACGAGCAGTACTTC. It translates to CASSYRGGHYEQYF.

This clone appeared a single time. This chain joins TRBV4-2 and TRBJ2-1, with a tentative D call TRBD2 (6 bases). Germline-derived CDR1 and CDR2 are LGHNA and YNFKEQ. V was clipped by 2 bases and J by 3 bases, with 11 bases between them. This CDR3 contains 15 residues. CDR3 bases: TGTGCCAGCAGCCAAAAGGAGGGAGACTACAATGAGCAGTTCTTC. Translating it yields CASSQKEGDYNEQFF.

This chain links TRBV6-5 with TRBJ1-2; 8 nucleotides line up with TRBD1. J was trimmed by 7 bases and V by 5 bases; bases with no gene match: 3. The CDR3 covers 12 residues. Germline V gene sequence: CDR1 MNHEY, CDR2 SVGAGI. The CDR3 DNA sequence: TGTGCCAGCAGTCGACAGGGGAGTGGCTACACCTTC. Translated, it gives CASSRQGSGYTF.

The chain recombines TRBV28 with TRBJ2-2; unclear D gene. The CDR3 has 16 amino acids. V lost 5 bases, J lost 0 bases, and 13 bases lay in between. The germline CDR1 and CDR2 sequences are MDHEN and SYDVKM. CDR3 in DNA: TGTGCCAGCAGTCCTCGTTTGCTAGCGAACACCGGGGAGCTGTTTTTT. Translated, it gives CASSPRLLANTGELFF.

This sequence joins TRBV29-1 and TRBJ1-1; D is possibly TRBD1 (6 bases). The germline gives CDR1 SQVTM, CDR2 ANQGSEA. The CDR3 is made up of 14 amino acids. Trimming took off 4 bases at V and 0 bases at J, with 12 bases between the two ends. CDR3 loop: CSVAGGGMNTEAFF. The CDR3 nucleotides are TGCAGCGTTGCGGGGGGCGGGATGAACACTGAAGCTTTCTTT.

The rearrangement uses TRBV30 and TRBJ2-7; TRBD2 matches 10 bases. The V gene's germline CDR1 is GTSNPN and CDR2 SVGIG (reference sequence). The CDR3 has 13 residues. The trim removed 5 bases at V and 2 bases at J, leaving 3 bases unmatched. The CDR3 is CAWRTSGPYEQYF. The DNA for the CDR3 is TGTGCCTGGCGGACTAGCGGACCCTACGAGCAGTACTTC.

This chain links TRBV14 with TRBJ1-1; possibly TRBD1 for D (6 bases). The V and J ends lost 4 bases and 2 bases respectively, with 11 bases between them. CDR1 is SGHDN and CDR2 is FVKESK in the germline V gene. The CDR3 has 14 residues. The CDR3: CASSPWDTNTEAFF. In nucleotides, the CDR3 is TGTGCCAGCAGCCCCTGGGACACAAACACTGAAGCTTTCTTT.